The 4 T cell receptor beta chains listed next were all sequenced from one sample in a study of T cells in Graves' hyperthyroidism and ophthalmopathy. TCR beta CDR3 regions were amplified from RNA transcripts. TCR CDR3 regions were first amplified by RT-PCR with HTBI primers. MiXCR, applied by TCRdb to the multiplex PCR reads, yields one record per CDR3 protein. The table has 400,000 to 500,000 distinct CDR3 sequences, around an eighth seen once; the top ten hold less than 20%. Material: blood. Source of these receptors: a woman between 18 and 29 years old with Graves' hyperthyroidism.

The chain carries TRBV10-3 and TRBJ2-5; TRBD2 matches 15 bases. The CDR3 runs 16 residues. Germline loops: CDR1 ENHRY, CDR2 SYGVKD. V gave up 5 bases and J gave up 5 bases; unmatched junction bases: 6. CDR3 bases: TGTGCCATCAGTAGGACTAGCGGGAGGGCCGCGGAGACCCAGTACTTC. This translates into CAISRTSGRAAETQYF.

The chain carries TRBV7-2 and TRBJ1-2; 7 bases line up with TRBD1. The CDR3 is made up of 14 amino acids. From germline, CDR1 is SGHTA and CDR2 FQGNSA. V was pared by 4 bases and J by 4 bases, with 6 bases of the junction left unmatched. CDR3: CASSSSGGIYGYTF. For the CDR3, the DNA is TGTGCCAGCAGCTCCTCAGGGGGAATCTATGGCTACACCTTC.

This clonotype occurred a few times. The rearrangement links TRBV29-1 to TRBJ1-2; a possible D gene is TRBD1 (6 bases). Trimming shortened V by 7 bases and J by 4 bases, and 19 bases separated the two germline ends. Germline V gene sequence: CDR1 SQVTM, CDR2 ANQGSEA. The CDR3 runs 14 residues. Here the CDR3 reads CSASEGGSGYGYTF. The CDR3 coding sequence is TGCAGCGCCAGCGAGGGGGGTTCCGGCTATGGCTACACCTTC.

The gene calls are TRBV12-3 or TRBV12-4 and TRBJ1-5; D remains ambiguous. Trimming shortened V by 0 bases and J by 5 bases, and 5 bases separated the two germline ends. The CDR3 loop spans 13 amino acids. CDR3 protein: CASSLANHQPQHF. The CDR3 nucleotides are TGTGCCAGCAGTTTAGCCAACCATCAGCCCCAGCATTTT.